Detailed here is one T cell receptor (beta chain). This record belongs to a study of T cells after posttransplantation cyclophosphamide. V was trimmed by 3 bases and J by 6 bases, leaving 13 bases between them. CDR1 LNHNV and CDR2 YYDKDF come from the germline V gene (reference sequence). This CDR3 contains 14 residues. Data came from immunoSEQ multiplex PCR; TCRdb stores just in-frame clones and leaves some out. This sample carries 30,000 to 35,000 clones, none of them present only once. This clonotype was obtained from a woman aged 25 to 39 in good health and a related stem cell transplant donor. The rearrangement joins TRBV15 to TRBJ2-3; D is perhaps TRBD2 (5 bases). The sample comprised PBMCs. DNA for the CDR3: TGTGCCACCAGCAGGACTCTTGGCGGGGATACGCAGTATTTT. Translated: CATSRTLGGDTQYF.